A single sample is the source of the 24 T cell receptor beta chains below, sequenced in a study of blood T cell repertoires in COVID-19 (dated by TCRdb to 2018 to 2021). Preparation of the library involved the immunoSEQ multiplex PCR assay. Sourced from immuneACCESS, this table was stored by TCRdb with only in-frame sequences that have V and J called. A share of the clones is absent; for the studies checked, an unresolved V gene accounts for under half, and the remainder has no known explanation. This sample gives roughly 380,000 clones in total; about 92% of them show up just once. Just under 4% of the sample rests with the top ten. The material sequenced was peripheral blood. The receptors derive from a woman between 55 and 75 years old with COVID-19, enrolled during active disease.

V usage is TRBV6-5 and J usage is TRBJ1-2; 9 bases are a match to TRBD1. Trimming removed 6 bases from V and 4 bases from J; junction bases left unmatched: 3. Germline values: CDR1 MNHEY, CDR2 SVGAGI. The CDR3 loop spans 13 amino acids. In DNA form, the CDR3 reads TGTGCCAGCAGCGCGGACAGGGGCTATGGCTACACCTTC. It translates to CASSADRGYGYTF.

The V call is TRBV29-1, the J call TRBJ1-1, with D perhaps TRBD1 (6 bases). V was trimmed by 2 bases and J by 6 bases, leaving 13 bases between them. This CDR3 region has 13 residues. Germline lookup yields CDR1 SQVTM and CDR2 ANQGSEA. This CDR3 reads CSVERGGRSEAFF. The CDR3 region has the DNA TGCAGCGTTGAAAGGGGGGGGAGGTCTGAAGCTTTCTTT.

The chain recombines TRBV7-3 with TRBJ1-1; the D is unclear. There are 16 residues in the CDR3. V shed 2 bases and J shed 3 bases, with 16 bases lying between them. The germline V gene has CDR1 SGHTA and CDR2 FQGTGA. The CDR3 region has the DNA TGTGCCAGCAGCTTACATTTGGGGAGGTTGGACACTGAAGCTTTCTTT. Its translation: CASSLHLGRLDTEAFF. Using reference TRBV7-3 and TRBJ1-1 for the parts outside the CDR3, the full variable domain is GAGVSQTPSNKVTEKGKYVELRCDPISGHTALYWYRQSLGQGPEFLIYFQGTGAADDSGLPNDRFFAVRPEGSVSTLKIQRTERGDSAVYLCASSLHLGRLDTEAFFGQGTRLTVV.

This chain links TRBV9 with TRBJ2-1, with 7 bases that match TRBD1. The V gene end was trimmed by 3 bases and the J gene end by 5 bases; junction bases not matched to a gene: 11. The CDR3 loop spans 16 amino acids. The germline gives CDR1 SGDLS, CDR2 YYNGEE. The CDR3 coding sequence is TGTGCCAGCAGCGAGGGGGCAGGGGCTTTGGACAATGAGCAGTTCTTC. As protein: CASSEGAGALDNEQFF.

This clone was observed a few times. This chain joins TRBV2 and TRBJ2-7; possible D gene TRBD1, 5 bases. Between the trimmed V and J ends, which lost 4 bases and 2 bases, there was a span of 12 bases. CDR3 length equals 14 residues. CDR1 and CDR2 from the germline V gene are SNHLY and FYNNEI. CDR3 region: CASSGRVSAYEQYF. In DNA form, the CDR3 reads TGTGCCAGCAGTGGCAGGGTGAGCGCCTACGAGCAGTACTTC.

The V and J genes are TRBV7-8 and TRBJ2-7; D is ambiguous. This CDR3 is built from 14 residues. V dropped 1 base and J dropped 0 bases, with 7 bases sitting between them. Germline CDR1 SGHVS, CDR2 FQNEAQ. CDR3 amino acids: CASSLVRVSYEQYF. In DNA form, the CDR3 reads TGTGCCAGCAGCTTAGTACGGGTCTCCTACGAGCAGTACTTC.

The table lists this clone with a count of one. J is TRBJ1-3 and V is TRBV4-1, with 8 bases matching TRBD1. J gave up 3 bases and V 0 bases, and 7 bases lay outside the gene matches. Germline V gives CDR1 MGHRA, CDR2 YSYEKL. CDR3 length equals 17 residues. The CDR3 spells CASSQDLGTGLGNTIYF. As DNA, the CDR3 is TGCGCCAGCAGCCAAGATCTAGGGACAGGCCTTGGAAACACCATATATTTT.

The chain combines TRBV19 with TRBJ1-3; D unclear. Germline V CDR1 and CDR2: LNHDA, SQIVND (reference sequence). The germline V and J ends were trimmed by 6 bases and 0 bases, with 15 bases remaining between them. The CDR3 is 16 amino acids. CDR3 DNA: TGTGCCAGTAGCAGAAATGGACTGTACTCTGGAAACACCATATATTTT. Translation: CASSRNGLYSGNTIYF.

A single count supports this clone. This chain links TRBV14 with TRBJ2-1; TRBD2 matches 8 bases. V lost 0 bases, J lost 2 bases, and 3 bases stayed unmatched. The CDR3 extends over 16 amino acids. Germline V gives CDR1 SGHDN, CDR2 FVKESK. CDR3 bases: TGTGCCAGCAGCCAAGATGGCGGGGGGACCTACAATGAGCAGTTCTTC. The encoded protein is CASSQDGGGTYNEQFF. Using reference TRBV14 and TRBJ2-1 for the parts outside the CDR3, the full variable domain is EAGVTQFPSHSVIEKGQTVTLRCDPISGHDNLYWYRRVMGKEIKFLLHFVKESKQDESGMPNNRFLAERTGGTYSTLKVQPAELEDSGVYFCASSQDGGGTYNEQFFGPGTRLTVL.

The count of this clone is one. The V call is TRBV12-3 or TRBV12-4, the J call TRBJ1-1, with D maybe TRBD1 (5 bases). The CDR3 runs 13 residues. Trimming cost V 5 bases and J 3 bases, with 10 bases left between them. CDR3 in amino acids: CASSLKGDTEAFF. CDR3 nucleotides: TGTGCCAGCAGTCTCAAAGGGGACACTGAAGCTTTCTTT.

The rearrangement uses TRBV19 and TRBJ1-5; D may be TRBD1 (5 bases). V dropped 4 bases and J dropped 11 bases, with 15 bases sitting between them. The CDR3 is 13 amino acids. Per germline, CDR1 LNHDA and CDR2 SQIVND (reference sequence). The CDR3 region has the DNA TGTGCCAGTAGTAGGTCAGGGTCCGGAGCCCAGCATTTT. Translating it yields CASSRSGSGAQHF.

V usage is TRBV7-3 and J usage is TRBJ1-1; 8 positions agree with TRBD1. The V and J ends lost 6 bases and 5 bases, in that order; junction bases with no gene match: 5. CDR1 and CDR2 (germline): SGHTA, FQGTGA. The CDR3 consists of 13 residues. DNA of the CDR3: TGTGCCAGCAGATCCGACAGGGGAACTGAAGCTTTCTTT. Translating it yields CASRSDRGTEAFF.

This chain connects TRBV6-5 to TRBJ1-1; no clear D gene. The V end was cut by 6 bases, the J end by 1 base, with 6 bases between. The CDR3 consists of 12 residues. Germline assignment: CDR1 MNHEY and CDR2 SVGAGI. The CDR3 coding sequence is TGTGCCAGCAGCCTATCGAACACTGAAGCTTTCTTT. Its protein product is CASSLSNTEAFF.

This clone was seen repeatedly, ten times or more. V usage is TRBV5-1 and J usage is TRBJ1-1, with D possibly TRBD1 on 5 matching bases. Deletions cut 0 bases from V and 1 base from J, with 10 bases between. The germline V gene has CDR1 SGHRS and CDR2 YFSETQ. The CDR3 is made up of 15 amino acids. The CDR3 sequence is CASSLGAGWNTEAFF. CDR3 coding DNA: TGCGCCAGCAGCTTGGGGGCAGGGTGGAACACTGAAGCTTTCTTT.

This clone was seen a single time. The V and J genes are TRBV3-1 (or the pseudogene TRBV3-2) and TRBJ2-1; 8 bases map to TRBD1. This CDR3 contains 15 residues. Germline V CDR1 and CDR2: LGHDT, YNNKEL (reference sequence). The V and J ends lost 5 bases and 5 bases, in that order; junction bases with no gene match: 8. CDR3 amino acids: CASSFQGAQDNEQFF. CDR3 nucleotide sequence: TGTGCCAGCAGCTTCCAGGGGGCTCAAGACAATGAGCAGTTCTTC.

CDR3 residues: CASSKGVNTGELFF. The CDR3 coding sequence is TGTGCCAGCAGCAAGGGGGTTAACACCGGGGAGCTGTTTTTT. The V gene is TRBV9, the J gene TRBJ2-2, with D possibly matching TRBD1 (6 bases). The CDR3 contains 14 residues. V was pared by 4 bases and J by 2 bases, with 9 bases between. Germline lookup yields CDR1 SGDLS and CDR2 YYNGEE.

The J gene is TRBJ1-2, the V gene TRBV19; the match to TRBD1 covers 8 bases. J gave up 7 bases and V 4 bases, and 11 bases lay outside the gene matches. The CDR3 runs 15 residues. Looked up from germline, CDR1 is LNHDA and CDR2 is SQIVND (reference sequence). CDR3 bases: TGTGCCAGTAGTACGCAACAGGGGGGGATTTCTGGCTACACCTTC. Protein sequence: CASSTQQGGISGYTF.

The chain uses TRBV7-2 and TRBJ2-3; 9 bases align to TRBD2. Trimming removed 6 bases from V and 4 bases from J; junction bases left unmatched: 5. The CDR3 sequence is 14 residues long. In germline, CDR1 is SGHTA, CDR2 FQGNSA. CDR3 residues: CASRFSGGADTQYF. The CDR3 DNA sequence: TGTGCCAGCAGATTTAGCGGGGGTGCAGATACGCAGTATTTT.

V gene TRBV12-3 or TRBV12-4 combines with J gene TRBJ1-5; D unclear. With 3 bases removed from V and 6 bases from J, the gap between germline ends came to 9 bases. The CDR3 loop spans 13 amino acids. The CDR3 loop reads CASSFRGGQPQHF. In DNA, the CDR3 is TGTGCCAGCAGTTTTCGGGGAGGTCAGCCCCAGCATTTT.

This clone came up once. V gene TRBV6-5 combines with J gene TRBJ1-1; TRBD1 matches at 8 bases. With 11 bases clipped from V and 1 base from J, the junction kept 6 bases outside the gene matches. Germline V gene data show CDR1 as MNHEY and CDR2 as SVGAGI. The CDR3 covers 13 residues. The CDR3 DNA sequence: TGTGCCGGAGATCAGGGGGCGAACACTGAAGCTTTCTTT. Translated, it gives CAGDQGANTEAFF.

The rearrangement joins TRBV7-9 to TRBJ1-2; weak D call: TRBD1 (6 bases). V was cut by 1 base and J by 4 bases, with 13 bases left in between. The CDR3 is 15 amino acids. The germline CDR1 and CDR2 sequences are SEHNR and FQNEAQ (reference sequence). The CDR3 DNA reads as TGTGCCAGCAGCTTAGAGGGTGGGGGCTTCTATGGCTACACCTTC. It translates to CASSLEGGGFYGYTF. The variable domain in full, completed from reference TRBV7-9 and TRBJ1-2, reads DTGVSQNPRHKITKRGQNVTFRCDPISEHNRLYWYRQTLGQGPEFLTYFQNEAQLEKSRLLSDRFSAERPKGSFSTLEIQRTEQGDSAMYLCASSLEGGGFYGYTFGSGTRLTVV.

This clone is a singleton in its sample. The J gene is TRBJ2-5, the V gene TRBV20-1; D is undetermined. The CDR3 consists of 12 residues. CDR1 and CDR2 (germline): DFQATT, SNEGSKA (reference sequence). Trimming stripped 3 bases from V and 2 bases from J, with 7 bases between. This CDR3 reads CSASLGQETQYF. DNA for the CDR3: TGCAGTGCTAGTCTAGGTCAAGAGACCCAGTACTTC.

The rearrangement uses TRBV6-2 or TRBV6-3 and TRBJ2-7; 11 nucleotides match TRBD1. Germline V gene data show CDR1 as MNHEY and CDR2 as SVGEGT. The J segment lost 4 bases and the V segment lost 5 bases, leaving 4 bases of the junction unmatched. The CDR3 extends over 14 amino acids. The CDR3 here is CASSVGTGGYEQYF. The DNA of the CDR3 is TGTGCCAGCAGTGTCGGGACAGGGGGGTACGAGCAGTACTTC.

The chain recombines TRBV11-2 with TRBJ1-1; tentative D call: TRBD1 (5 bases). The V and J ends lost 1 base and 3 bases respectively, with 12 bases between them. The CDR3 extends over 15 amino acids. Germline CDR1 and CDR2: SGHAT and FQNNGV. CDR3 sequence reads: CASSLVGGKHTEAFF. CDR3 in DNA: TGTGCCAGCAGCTTAGTCGGGGGGAAACACACTGAAGCTTTCTTT.